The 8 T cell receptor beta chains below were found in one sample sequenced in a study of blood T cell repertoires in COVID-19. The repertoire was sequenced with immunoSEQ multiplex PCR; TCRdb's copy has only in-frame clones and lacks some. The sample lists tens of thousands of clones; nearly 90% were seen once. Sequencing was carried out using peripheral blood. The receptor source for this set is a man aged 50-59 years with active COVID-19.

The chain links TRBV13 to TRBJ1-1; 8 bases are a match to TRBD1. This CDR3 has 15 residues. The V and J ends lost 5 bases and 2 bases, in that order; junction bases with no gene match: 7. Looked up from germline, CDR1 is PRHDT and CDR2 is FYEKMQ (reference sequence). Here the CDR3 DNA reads TGTGCCAGCAGCACACCCGGGACAGGAAACACTGAAGCTTTCTTT. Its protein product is CASSTPGTGNTEAFF.

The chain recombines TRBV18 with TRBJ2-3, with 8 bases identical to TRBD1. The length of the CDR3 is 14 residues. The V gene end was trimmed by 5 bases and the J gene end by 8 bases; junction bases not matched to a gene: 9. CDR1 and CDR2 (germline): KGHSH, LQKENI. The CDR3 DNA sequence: TGTGCCAGCTCAGATGACAGGGGACTGGGTACGCAGTATTTT. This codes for CASSDDRGLGTQYF. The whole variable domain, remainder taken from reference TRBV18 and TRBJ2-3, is NAGVMQNPRHLVRRRGQEARLRCSPMKGHSHVYWYRQLPEEGLKFMVYLQKENIIDESGMPKERFSAEFPKEGPSILRIQQVVRGDSAAYFCASSDDRGLGTQYFGPGTRLTVL.

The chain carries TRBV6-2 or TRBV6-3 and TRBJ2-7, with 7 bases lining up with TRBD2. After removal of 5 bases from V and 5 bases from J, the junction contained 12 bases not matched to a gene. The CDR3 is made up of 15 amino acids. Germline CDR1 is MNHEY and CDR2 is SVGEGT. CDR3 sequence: CASSRPGLLTNEQYF. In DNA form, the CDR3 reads TGTGCCAGCAGTCGACCGGGACTACTTACAAACGAGCAGTACTTC.

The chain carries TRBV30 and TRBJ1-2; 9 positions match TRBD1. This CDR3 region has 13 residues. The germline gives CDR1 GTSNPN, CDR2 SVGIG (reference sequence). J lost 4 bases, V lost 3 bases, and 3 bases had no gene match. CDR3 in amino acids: CAWSRGQGYGYTF. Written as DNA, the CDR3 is TGTGCCTGGAGCCGGGGACAGGGCTATGGCTACACCTTC.

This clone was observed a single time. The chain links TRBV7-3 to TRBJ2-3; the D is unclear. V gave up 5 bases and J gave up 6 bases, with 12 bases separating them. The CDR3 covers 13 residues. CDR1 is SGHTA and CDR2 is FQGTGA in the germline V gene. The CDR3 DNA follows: TGTGCCAGCAGCCCCCGCACCAGGGATACGCAGTATTTT. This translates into CASSPRTRDTQYF.

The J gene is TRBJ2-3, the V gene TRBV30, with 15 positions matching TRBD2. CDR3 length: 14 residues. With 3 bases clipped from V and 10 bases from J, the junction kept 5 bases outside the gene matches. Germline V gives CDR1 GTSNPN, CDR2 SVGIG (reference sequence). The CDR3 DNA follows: TGTGCCTGGAGCGGACTAGCGGGGGGGAACGCGCAGTATTTT. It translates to CAWSGLAGGNAQYF.

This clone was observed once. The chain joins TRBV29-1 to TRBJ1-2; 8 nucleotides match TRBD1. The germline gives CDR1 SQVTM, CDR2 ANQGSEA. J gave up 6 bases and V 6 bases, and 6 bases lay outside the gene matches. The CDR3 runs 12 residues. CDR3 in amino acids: CSVGGQANGYTF. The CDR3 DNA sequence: TGCAGCGTGGGGGGACAGGCCAATGGCTACACCTTC. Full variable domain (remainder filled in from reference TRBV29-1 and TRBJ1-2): SAVISQKPSRDICQRGTSLTIQCQVDSQVTMMFWYRQQPGQSLTLIATANQGSEATYESGFVIDKFPISRPNLTFSTLTVSNMSPEDSSIYLCSVGGQANGYTFGSGTRLTVV.

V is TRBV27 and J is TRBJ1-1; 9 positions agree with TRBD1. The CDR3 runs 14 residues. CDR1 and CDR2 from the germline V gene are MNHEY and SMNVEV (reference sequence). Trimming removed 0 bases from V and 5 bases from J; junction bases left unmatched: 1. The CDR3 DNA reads TGTGCCAGCAGTTTATCGACAGGGGGAACTGAAGCTTTCTTT. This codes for CASSLSTGGTEAFF.